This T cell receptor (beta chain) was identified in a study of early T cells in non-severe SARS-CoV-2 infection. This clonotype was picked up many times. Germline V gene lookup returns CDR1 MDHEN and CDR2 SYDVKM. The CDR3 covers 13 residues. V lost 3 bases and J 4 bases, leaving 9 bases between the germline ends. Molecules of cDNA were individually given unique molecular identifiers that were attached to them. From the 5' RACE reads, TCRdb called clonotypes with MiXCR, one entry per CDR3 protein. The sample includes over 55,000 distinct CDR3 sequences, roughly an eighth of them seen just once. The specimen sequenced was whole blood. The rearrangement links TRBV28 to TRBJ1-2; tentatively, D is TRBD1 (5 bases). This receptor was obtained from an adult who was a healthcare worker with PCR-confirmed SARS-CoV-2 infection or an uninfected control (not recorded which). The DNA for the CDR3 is TGTGCCAGCAGTTTGATTGACAGCTATGGCTACACCTTC. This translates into CASSLIDSYGYTF.